This entry lists 2 T cell receptor beta chains sequenced from one sample in a study of T cells in Graves' hyperthyroidism and ophthalmopathy. There were TCR beta CDR3 regions amplified from RNA transcripts. HTBI primers drove first-round RT-PCR of the TCR CDR3. TCRdb recomputed calls from the multiplex PCR reads with MiXCR, one row per CDR3 protein. Here the sample spans roughly 500,000 distinct CDR3 sequences, approximately 44% being singletons. The sample comprised peripheral blood or thyroid tissue (not recorded which). These TCRs come from an adult woman with Graves' disease, either hyperthyroidism or ophthalmopathy (not recorded which).

This clonotype has more than one count but fewer than ten. The gene calls are TRBV28 and TRBJ1-5; the D is unclear. V was trimmed by 5 bases and J by 7 bases, leaving 15 bases between them. Per germline, CDR1 MDHEN and CDR2 SYDVKM. This CDR3 comprises 14 residues. The CDR3 nucleotides read TGTGCCAGCAGTCTCGCAGGTATGGGCCAGCCCCAGCATTTT. Translation gives CASSLAGMGQPQHF. Supplemented by reference TRBV28 and TRBJ1-5, the full variable domain reads DVKVTQSSRYLVKRTGEKVFLECVQDMDHENMFWYRQDPGLGLRLIYFSYDVKMKEKGDIPEGYSVSREKKERFSLILESASTNQTSMYLCASSLAGMGQPQHFGDGTRLSIL.

This clonotype was counted a few times. The gene calls are TRBV18 and TRBJ1-2, with a weak D call TRBD1 (6 bases). The CDR3 covers 14 residues. The germline CDR1 and CDR2 sequences are KGHSH and LQKENI. Trimming took off 3 bases at V and 1 base at J, with 9 bases between the two ends. The CDR3 bases are TGTGCCAGCTCACCTGGACAGATTAACTATGGCTACACCTTC. Amino acid sequence: CASSPGQINYGYTF. The full variable domain, completed using reference TRBV18 and TRBJ1-2, is NAGVMQNPRHLVRRRGQEARLRCSPMKGHSHVYWYRQLPEEGLKFMVYLQKENIIDESGMPKERFSAEFPKEGPSILRIQQVVRGDSAAYFCASSPGQINYGYTFGSGTRLTVV.